The 27 T cell receptor beta chains given below trace back to one sample, sequenced in a study of regulatory T cells in long-lasting Graves disease. Specified time point: newly diagnosed GD, antithyroid drugs for less than 3 months. PBMCs were the source of the RNA used for TCR sequencing. Arm-PCR of CDR3 regions with iRepertoire HTBI primers generated TCR beta libraries. TCRdb reanalysed the multiplex PCR reads using MiXCR and keeps one entry per CDR3 protein. The sample consists of fewer than 550,000 distinct CDR3 sequences, about 15% of them appearing once. These data are also associated with another study on T cells in Graves' hyperthyroidism and ophthalmopathy.

The specimen was peripheral blood mononuclear cells (PBMCs), collected at new diagnosis, from a patient treated with antithyroid drugs. These receptors originate from a woman in her forties or fifties with Graves disease.

V is TRBV11-2 and J is TRBJ2-3, with D possibly being TRBD1 (6 bases). The J call may not be correct, given that the DNA end is closer to TRBJ2-7. The length of the CDR3 is 14 residues. Germline-derived CDR1 and CDR2 are SGHAT and FQNNGV. The CDR3 protein is CASSKQGGAYEQYF. The CDR3 DNA reads TGTGCCAGCAGCAAACAGGGTGGGGCCTACGAGCAGTACTTC.

The rearrangement links TRBV19 to TRBJ2-7; 7 bases fit TRBD1. The V gene end was trimmed by 5 bases and the J gene end by 1 base; junction bases not matched to a gene: 8. Germline V gene data show CDR1 as LNHDA and CDR2 as SQIVND (reference sequence). This CDR3 has 15 residues. CDR3 in amino acids: CASSGTRDRSYEQYF. CDR3 nucleotide sequence: TGTGCCAGTAGTGGGACCCGGGACAGATCCTACGAGCAGTACTTC.

CDR3 residues: CASSLERNGPGPYEQYF. The DNA of the CDR3 is TGTGCCAGCAGCTTAGAGAGAAATGGGCCCGGGCCCTACGAGCAGTACTTC. The genes are TRBV7-9 and TRBJ2-7; unclear D gene. The CDR3 length is 17 residues. V lost 1 base to trimming and J lost 2 bases, with 18 bases between them. Germline values: CDR1 SEHNR, CDR2 FQNEAQ (reference sequence).

This clonotype was recorded many times. For the CDR3, the DNA is TGTGCCAGCAGTGAAGGGGAGACCCAGTACTTC. Translating gives CASSEGETQYF. This chain connects TRBV2 to TRBJ2-5; D remains ambiguous. Germline V gene lookup returns CDR1 SNHLY and CDR2 FYNNEI. Trimming removed 1 base at V and 5 bases at J, with 2 bases between. The CDR3 is 11 amino acids. The full variable domain, rest sourced from reference TRBV2 and TRBJ2-5, is EPEVTQTPSHQVTQMGQEVILRCVPISNHLYFYWYRQILGQKVEFLVSFYNNEISEKSEIFDDQFSVERPDGSNFTLKIRSTKLEDSAMYFCASSEGETQYFGPGTRLLVL.

This clonotype has ten or more counts. The CDR3 here is CASSSFKGIGEAFF. CDR3 nucleotide sequence: TGTGCCAGCAGTTCGTTCAAGGGGATTGGTGAAGCTTTCTTT. The chain employs TRBV6-5 and TRBJ1-1; D possibly corresponds to TRBD1 (5 bases). The CDR3 has 14 residues. With 4 bases removed from V and 7 bases from J, the gap between germline ends came to 16 bases. CDR1 MNHEY and CDR2 SVGAGI come from the germline V gene.

In its sample, this clonotype was seen many times. This chain joins TRBV7-2 and TRBJ2-1; possibly TRBD1 or TRBD2 for D (6 bases each). Trimming took off 1 base at V and 5 bases at J, with 15 bases between the two ends. CDR3 length equals 16 residues. Germline values: CDR1 SGHTA, CDR2 FQGNSA. CDR3 sequence reads: CASSLVWGAWDNEQFF. Here the CDR3 DNA reads TGTGCCAGCAGCTTAGTGTGGGGGGCCTGGGACAATGAGCAGTTCTTC.

As to this clonotype: A read error may be the cause here, since a much bigger clone is one base away. Because it lacks the conserved phenylalanine or tryptophan at the end, this CDR3 is likely a read error. J is TRBJ2-5 and V is TRBV6-1, with D perhaps TRBD1 (6 bases). CDR3 length equals 13 residues. The germline V gene encodes CDR1 MNHNS and CDR2 SASEGT. V was pared by 6 bases and J by 5 bases, with 13 bases between. The CDR3 DNA reads as TGTGCCAGCAGCGGACAGACTCCGGAGACCCAGTACCTC. Translated, it gives CASSGQTPETQYL.

Details on this clonotype: A read error may explain this, as a much larger clone is one base away. This chain uses TRBV6-2 or TRBV6-3 with TRBJ1-5; 12 bases line up with TRBD1. CDR1 is MNHEY, CDR2 SVGEGT, per germline. This CDR3 is 15 amino acids long. In DNA, the CDR3 is TGTGCCAGCAGTTCCGGGACAGGGGGCTATCAGCCCCAGCGTTTT. It translates to CASSSGTGGYQPQRF.

This clonotype was recorded a few times. The genes are TRBV11-3 and TRBJ2-3; perhaps TRBD2 as D (7 bases). V was shortened by 0 bases and J by 4 bases, with 14 bases between the two germline ends. The CDR3 is made up of 16 amino acids. Germline assignment: CDR1 SGHNT and CDR2 YENEEA. The CDR3 bases are TGTGCCAGCAGCTTAGAAGGGGGGGGGGCGCCAGATACGCAGTATTTT. Amino acid sequence: CASSLEGGGAPDTQYF.

At least ten counts were recorded for this clonotype. The V call is TRBV20-1, the J call TRBJ2-3; D is possibly TRBD2 (7 bases). Trimming pared 2 bases from V and 9 bases from J, leaving 18 bases between. This CDR3 is built from 14 residues. CDR1 is DFQATT, CDR2 SNEGSKA, per germline (reference sequence). The CDR3 loop is CSARWGGGSQTQYF. In DNA, the CDR3 is TGCAGTGCTAGATGGGGGGGGGGCTCTCAAACGCAGTATTTT.

Only a few counts were recorded for this clonotype. One end of the junction varies from germline; a read error may be responsible. The rearrangement links TRBV7-9 to TRBJ2-2; possible D gene TRBD2, 5 bases. The CDR3 has 16 residues. Germline loops: CDR1 SEHNR, CDR2 FQNEAQ (reference sequence). The CDR3 region has the DNA TGTGCCAGCAGCCCCAGGACCCGCCCCGACACCGGGGAGCTGGTTTTT. Protein sequence: CASSPRTRPDTGELVF.

There are a few counts of this clonotype. The chain is built from TRBV20-1 and TRBJ1-2, with 7 bases aligning to TRBD1. Germline V gene data show CDR1 as DFQATT and CDR2 as SNEGSKA (reference sequence). V gave up 5 bases and J gave up 5 bases; unmatched junction bases: 11. This CDR3 is 14 amino acids long. This CDR3 is CSAPRQGRWYGYTF. The CDR3 DNA is TGCAGTGCTCCCCGACAGGGAAGATGGTATGGCTACACCTTC.

The chain has TRBV6-1 and TRBJ1-2; 8 nucleotides line up with TRBD1. V lost 6 bases to trimming and J lost 5 bases; unmatched junction nucleotides: 11. This CDR3 spans 15 amino acids. CDR1 is MNHNS, CDR2 SASEGT, per germline. The DNA of the CDR3 is TGTGCCAGCAGCCCTGGACAGGGATCGGTGTATGGCTACACCTTC. Translating gives CASSPGQGSVYGYTF.

Regarding this clonotype: It may be a read error: a sequence one base away is much more abundant. The chain carries TRBV28 and TRBJ1-6; weak D call: TRBD1 (6 bases). The CDR3 is 14 residues long. Germline CDR1 MDHEN, CDR2 SYDVKM. The germline V and J ends were trimmed by 4 bases and 9 bases, with 13 bases remaining between them. CDR3 DNA sequence: TGTGCCAGCAGTTCCCCTAGCAGGGGTTCACCCCTCCACTTT. This sequence encodes CASSSPSRGSPLHF.

This clonotype was seen ten or more times. As DNA, the CDR3 is TGTGCCAGCAGTGAGGGGATACGGGAGACCCAGTACTTC. Its protein is CASSEGIRETQYF. V gene TRBV2 combines with J gene TRBJ2-5, with D hard to call. Looked up from germline, CDR1 is SNHLY and CDR2 is FYNNEI. The CDR3 loop spans 13 amino acids. V was cut by 3 bases and J by 5 bases, with 10 bases left in between.

V is TRBV12-3 or TRBV12-4 and J is TRBJ2-1; D remains ambiguous. The CDR3 runs to 12 residues. V lost 3 bases, J lost 5 bases, and 5 bases lay in between. CDR3 amino acids: CASSFGHNEQFF. In nucleotides, the CDR3 is TGTGCCAGCAGTTTCGGACACAATGAGCAGTTCTTC.

This clonotype was detected only a few times. The genes are TRBV6-2 or TRBV6-3 and TRBJ2-5, with D unclear. The CDR3 totals 17 residues. The V gene's germline CDR1 is MNHEY and CDR2 SVGEGT. Trimming removed 0 bases at V and 4 bases at J, with 18 bases between. The CDR3 DNA sequence: TGTGCCAGCAGTTACTCCACTGCAGGTCGTCGTTCAGAGACCCAGTACTTC. Residues: CASSYSTAGRRSETQYF.

CDR3: CASSDLPGGRDTQYF. CDR3 in DNA: TGTGCCAGCAGTGATCTCCCGGGGGGTCGCGATACGCAGTATTTT. The J gene is TRBJ2-3, the V gene TRBV6-1; the match to TRBD2 covers 7 bases. In germline, CDR1 is MNHNS, CDR2 SASEGT. This CDR3 is 15 amino acids long. Trimming cost V 3 bases and J 6 bases; bases outside gene matches: 9.

This clonotype has just one count. The CDR3 DNA follows: TGTGCCAGCAGCTCTCATGCTGGTGAAGAGACCCAGTACTTC. Protein: CASSSHAGEETQYF. The chain uses TRBV7-3 and TRBJ2-5; D gene ambiguous. The CDR3 totals 14 residues. Between the trimmed V and J ends, which lost 4 bases and 3 bases, there was a span of 12 bases. In germline, CDR1 is SGHTA, CDR2 FQGTGA.

This chain links TRBV11-2 with TRBJ1-5, with D possibly matching TRBD1 (6 bases). The ends were cut back, 5 bases at V and 4 bases at J, with 9 bases in the middle. Germline V gene data show CDR1 as SGHAT and CDR2 as FQNNGV. This CDR3 has 13 residues. The CDR3 coding sequence is TGTGCCAGCAGCACCGGACAGAATCAGCCCCAGCATTTT. Protein product: CASSTGQNQPQHF.

V gene TRBV6-5 combines with J gene TRBJ2-1; no clear D gene. Looked up from germline, CDR1 is MNHEY and CDR2 is SVGAGI. V was clipped by 0 bases and J by 11 bases, with 17 bases between them. CDR3 length equals 15 residues. This CDR3 is CASSYSSGLKTQQFF. DNA for the CDR3: TGTGCCAGCAGTTACTCGAGTGGGTTAAAAACCCAGCAGTTCTTC.

The sample holds many counts of this clonotype. J is TRBJ2-1 and V is TRBV20-1; 9 bases are shared with TRBD2. Germline values: CDR1 DFQATT, CDR2 SNEGSKA (reference sequence). The ends lost 0 bases at V and 5 bases at J; junction bases unmatched: 14. CDR3 length equals 18 residues. The CDR3 reads CSARDFRGSGGPNNEQFF. CDR3 in DNA: TGCAGTGCTAGAGATTTCAGGGGTAGCGGGGGCCCGAACAATGAGCAGTTCTTC.

There are many counts of this clonotype. V and J are TRBV3-1 and TRBJ2-7, with 7 nucleotides matching TRBD1. This CDR3 is built from 14 residues. Looked up from germline, CDR1 is LGHDT and CDR2 is YNNKEL (reference sequence). With V trimmed by 5 bases and J by 0 bases, 4 bases remained unmatched. The CDR3 region has the DNA TGTGCCAGCAGCATCGGACAGGCCTCCTACGAGCAGTACTTC. Amino acids: CASSIGQASYEQYF.

This clonotype was seen more than once but under ten times. The V call is TRBV5-1, the J call TRBJ1-6; D is ambiguous. Looked up from germline, CDR1 is SGHRS and CDR2 is YFSETQ. The length of the CDR3 is 12 residues. V was trimmed by 4 bases and J by 9 bases, leaving 8 bases between them. The CDR3 sequence: CASSIGSSPLHF. In DNA, the CDR3 is TGCGCCAGCAGCATAGGGAGTTCACCCCTCCACTTT.

As to this clonotype: A much bigger clone sits one base away, suggesting this may be a read error. This rearrangement joins TRBV2 to TRBJ1-5, with unresolved D. The CDR3 sequence is 14 residues long. From germline, CDR1 is SNHLY and CDR2 FYNNEI. V lost 8 bases to trimming and J lost 4 bases, with 15 bases between them. Here the CDR3 DNA reads TGTGCCAGCGGAGGAGTGCAGCCTAATCAGCCCCAGCATTTT. Translating it yields CASGGVQPNQPQHF. The full variable domain, completed using reference TRBV2 and TRBJ1-5, is EPEVTQTPSHQVTQMGQEVILRCVPISNHLYFYWYRQILGQKVEFLVSFYNNEISEKSEIFDDQFSVERPDGSNFTLKIRSTKLEDSAMYFCASGGVQPNQPQHFGDGTRLSIL.

This clonotype was recorded a few times. This chain uses TRBV12-3 or TRBV12-4 with TRBJ1-5; D perhaps matches TRBD1 (5 bases). Trimming pared 5 bases from V and 6 bases from J, leaving 17 bases between. The CDR3 spans 15 residues. In nucleotides, the CDR3 is TGTGCCAGCAGTCCGATGATGGGGGTCGGTCAGCCCCAGCATTTT. As protein: CASSPMMGVGQPQHF.

This clonotype was counted at least ten times. The chain joins TRBV15 to TRBJ1-2, with no clear D. This CDR3 region has 12 residues. Trimming left V 0 bases short and J 4 bases short, with 3 bases between. Germline CDR1 LNHNV, CDR2 YYDKDF (reference sequence). CDR3 sequence (DNA): TGTGCCACCAGCAGAGATGTCTATGGCTACACCTTC. The encoded protein is CATSRDVYGYTF.